Following are 31 T cell receptor beta chains from one sample sequenced in a study of blood T cells in healthy people across ages. A J-beta primer mix and a sample-barcoded 5' primer were used in a second PCR of about 7 to 12 cycles. TCRdb analysed the 5' RACE reads with MiXCR anew, one entry per CDR3 protein. This sample has around 800,000 distinct CDR3 sequences, with roughly 25% found just once. These data were also reused for a study on T cells of mothers and their children.

The sequencing sample was made of blood. The receptors derive from a boy aged 10-17 years in good health.

This clonotype was seen a few times. A read error may produce the germline difference seen at one junction end. The gene calls are TRBV7-6 and TRBJ2-1; D not resolved. Germline loops: CDR1 SGHVS, CDR2 FNYEAQ. This CDR3 contains 13 residues. This chain's CDR3 is CASSFRTYNGQFF. The CDR3 DNA reads as TGTGCCAGCAGCTTTAGAACCTACAATGGGCAGTTCTTC. The whole variable domain, remainder taken from reference TRBV7-6 and TRBJ2-1, is GAGVSQSPRYKVTKRGQDVALRCDPISGHVSLYWYRQALGQGPEFLTYFNYEAQQDKSGLPNDRFSAERPEGSISTLTIQRTEQRDSAMYRCASSFRTYNGQFFGPGTRLTVL.

In its sample, this clonotype was seen a few times. The gene calls are TRBV14 and TRBJ2-1; D is uncertain. The V gene's germline CDR1 is SGHDN and CDR2 FVKESK. Trimming took off 3 bases at V and 4 bases at J, with 10 bases between the two ends. This CDR3 has 14 amino acids. The CDR3 protein is CASSHTVSYNEQFF. CDR3 nucleotide sequence: TGTGCCAGCAGCCATACAGTTTCGTACAATGAGCAGTTCTTC.

This clonotype was seen more than once but under ten times. DNA for the CDR3: TGCGCCAGCAGCCCGGGGGGCTATTGGGAGACCCAGTACTTC. Residues: CASSPGGYWETQYF. The rearrangement joins TRBV5-1 to TRBJ2-5, with D maybe TRBD2 (7 bases). V lost 4 bases and J 5 bases, leaving 15 bases between the germline ends. CDR1 SGHRS and CDR2 YFSETQ come from the germline V gene. The CDR3 has 14 amino acids.

For the CDR3, the DNA is TGTGCCAGCAGTTACTCACAGGGCTCAACTAATGAAAAACTGTTTTTT. This codes for CASSYSQGSTNEKLFF. The J gene is TRBJ1-4, the V gene TRBV6-2 or TRBV6-3; maybe TRBD1 (6 bases). V gave up 0 bases and J gave up 0 bases, with 8 bases separating them. Germline assignment: CDR1 MNHEY and CDR2 SVGEGT. The CDR3 contains 16 residues.

The V call is TRBV28, the J call TRBJ2-5, with 15 nucleotides matching TRBD2. V shed 5 bases and J 9 bases; nucleotides not matched to a gene: 13. This CDR3 is built from 17 residues. Germline CDR1 is MDHEN and CDR2 is SYDVKM. CDR3 sequence: CASSPGTSGGIPGPQYF. DNA of the CDR3: TGTGCCAGCAGTCCGGGGACTAGCGGGGGGATTCCGGGGCCCCAGTACTTC.

This chain's CDR3 is CASSPVLGQGGQETQYF. DNA of the CDR3: TGTGCCAGCAGTCCCGTTCTGGGACAGGGGGGGCAAGAGACCCAGTACTTC. This chain uses TRBV6-1 with TRBJ2-5; TRBD1 agrees at 11 bases. The CDR3 runs to 17 residues. J gave up 2 bases and V 5 bases, and 10 bases lay outside the gene matches. Germline V lookup: CDR1 MNHNS, CDR2 SASEGT.

For the CDR3, the DNA is TGTGCCAGCAGATCCCCGGGGGCAGCACAAAACATTCAGTACTTC. This translates into CASRSPGAAQNIQYF. The genes are TRBV11-2 and TRBJ2-4; D possibly matches TRBD1 or TRBD2 (6 bases each). The germline V gene encodes CDR1 SGHAT and CDR2 FQNNGV. CDR3 length: 15 residues. The V and J ends lost 6 bases and 5 bases respectively, with 17 bases between them.

The chain recombines TRBV6-5 with TRBJ2-5; no reliable D call. The length of the CDR3 is 15 residues. CDR1 and CDR2 (germline): MNHEY, SVGAGI. Trimming pared 9 bases from V and 3 bases from J, leaving 20 bases between. CDR3 residues: CASLPSRSPEETQYF. The CDR3 DNA reads TGTGCCAGTCTCCCCTCCCGGAGCCCCGAAGAGACCCAGTACTTC.

This clonotype was counted a few times. This chain links TRBV27 with TRBJ1-2; D not resolved. V dropped 0 bases and J dropped 11 bases, with 4 bases sitting between them. Germline lookup yields CDR1 MNHEY and CDR2 SMNVEV (reference sequence). This CDR3 is built from 10 residues. CDR3 nucleotide sequence: TGTGCCAGCAGTTTATCCGAGTACACCTTC. This encodes CASSLSEYTF.

The rearrangement links TRBV5-1 to TRBJ2-5; 16 bases are a match to TRBD2. With V trimmed by 4 bases and J by 2 bases, 14 bases remained unmatched. The germline gives CDR1 SGHRS, CDR2 YFSETQ. The CDR3 consists of 20 residues. This CDR3 reads CASSTRTPGTSGGVQETQYF. The CDR3 nucleotides read TGCGCCAGCAGCACACGGACCCCCGGGACTAGCGGGGGGGTTCAAGAGACCCAGTACTTC.

The table lists this clonotype with a few counts. The chain is built from TRBV5-1 and TRBJ2-5; weak D call: TRBD2 (6 bases). With 4 bases removed from V and 1 base from J, the gap between germline ends came to 14 bases. Germline V gives CDR1 SGHRS, CDR2 YFSETQ. The CDR3 is 15 amino acids. CDR3 amino acids: CASSLYGTSQETQYF. CDR3 bases: TGCGCCAGCAGCCTCTATGGGACTTCCCAAGAGACCCAGTACTTC.

The chain carries TRBV7-2 and TRBJ2-1; 9 bases are a match to TRBD2. The germline V gene has CDR1 SGHTA and CDR2 FQGNSA. The CDR3 is 15 amino acids. The J segment lost 7 bases and the V segment lost 4 bases, leaving 8 bases of the junction unmatched. CDR3 amino acids: CASSSLAGSRNEQFF. In DNA, the CDR3 is TGTGCCAGCAGCTCGCTAGCGGGATCCCGGAATGAGCAGTTCTTC.

On this clonotype: One end of the junction fails to match germline, which may point to a read error. The V gene is TRBV11-2, the J gene TRBJ2-5, with D unresolved. The CDR3 is made up of 15 amino acids. Germline values: CDR1 SGHAT, CDR2 FQNNGV. The CDR3 reads CASSQALAREETQYF. The CDR3, as DNA: TGCGCCAGCAGCCAAGCGTTGGCTCGGGAAGAGACCCAGTACTTC.

The CDR3 nucleotides read TGTGCCAGCAGGCCAGGGACAGGGGGCTTGGATGAGCAGTTCTTC. Protein product: CASRPGTGGLDEQFF. This chain uses TRBV12-3 or TRBV12-4 with TRBJ2-1; TRBD1 aligns across 12 bases. The CDR3 loop spans 15 amino acids. Unmatched junction bases numbered 8, after V lost 6 bases and J lost 8 bases.

The chain joins TRBV7-9 to TRBJ2-7; D is perhaps TRBD2 (7 bases). Germline V lookup: CDR1 SEHNR, CDR2 FQNEAQ (reference sequence). The ends were cut back, 2 bases at V and 0 bases at J, with 11 bases in the middle. CDR3 size: 15 residues. The CDR3: CASSLKGGPSYEQYF. The DNA of the CDR3 is TGTGCCAGCAGCTTAAAGGGGGGGCCCTCCTACGAGCAGTACTTC. The variable domain in full, with the rest retrieved from reference TRBV7-9 and TRBJ2-7, is DTGVSQNPRHKITKRGQNVTFRCDPISEHNRLYWYRQTLGQGPEFLTYFQNEAQLEKSRLLSDRFSAERPKGSFSTLEIQRTEQGDSAMYLCASSLKGGPSYEQYFGPGTRLTVT.

The rearrangement uses TRBV24-1 and TRBJ2-5; D unresolved. The J call may not be correct, given that the DNA end is closer to TRBJ2-7. Germline CDR1 and CDR2: KGHDR and SFDVKD. This CDR3 comprises 13 residues. In nucleotides, the CDR3 is TGTGCCACCAGTGATCCGAACAACTACGAGCAGTACTTC. Translation: CATSDPNNYEQYF.

This clonotype was seen only a few times. The chain combines TRBV6-5 with TRBJ2-7; D ambiguous. The CDR3 length is 15 residues. The V and J ends lost 0 bases and 4 bases respectively, with 13 bases between them. Germline CDR1 MNHEY, CDR2 SVGAGI. Here the CDR3 reads CASSYSPRGLYEQYF. The CDR3 DNA is TGTGCCAGCAGTTACTCCCCCCGTGGGCTATACGAGCAGTACTTC.

The chain recombines TRBV10-3 with TRBJ2-4, with a weak D call TRBD2 (6 bases). This CDR3 region has 16 residues. V was clipped by 0 bases and J by 7 bases, with 16 bases between them. The germline V gene has CDR1 ENHRY and CDR2 SYGVKD. This CDR3 is CAISESEEGTQNIQYF. DNA of the CDR3: TGTGCCATCAGTGAGTCGGAGGAGGGGACGCAGAACATTCAGTACTTC.

The chain couples TRBV6-1 to TRBJ2-1; 10 bases agree with TRBD2. The closer fit of TRBJ2-5 to the DNA end suggests the J call may be wrong. The CDR3 runs to 16 residues. The V gene's germline CDR1 is MNHNS and CDR2 SASEGT. CDR3 sequence: CASDFQAGGRGETQYF. The DNA for the CDR3 is TGTGCCAGCGACTTCCAAGCGGGGGGGCGGGGAGAGACCCAGTACTTC.

The chain's CDR3 is CASSFRPGQGKETQYF. DNA of the CDR3: TGCGCCAGCAGCTTCCGTCCGGGACAGGGGAAGGAGACCCAGTACTTC. The genes are TRBV5-1 and TRBJ2-5; 10 nucleotides align to TRBD1. Germline V gives CDR1 SGHRS, CDR2 YFSETQ. CDR3 length equals 16 residues. The trim removed 2 bases at V and 5 bases at J, leaving 9 bases unmatched.

This chain connects TRBV9 to TRBJ2-1; 11 nucleotides line up with TRBD2. CDR1 is SGDLS and CDR2 is YYNGEE in the germline V gene. This CDR3 has 16 residues. V lost 3 bases to trimming and J lost 4 bases; unmatched junction nucleotides: 6. CDR3 residues: CASSGLAGGPYNEQFF. CDR3 coding DNA: TGTGCCAGCAGCGGATTAGCGGGGGGGCCTTACAATGAGCAGTTCTTC. Supplemented by reference TRBV9 and TRBJ2-1, the full variable domain reads DSGVTQTPKHLITATGQRVTLRCSPRSGDLSVYWYQQSLDQGLQFLIQYYNGEERAKGNILERFSAQQFPDLHSELNLSSLELGDSALYFCASSGLAGGPYNEQFFGPGTRLTVL.

This clonotype occurred a few times. J is TRBJ2-5 and V is TRBV5-5, with TRBD1 identical over 10 bases. Germline V gives CDR1 SGHKS, CDR2 YYEKEE (reference sequence). The V and J ends lost 3 bases and 4 bases, in that order; junction bases with no gene match: 6. This CDR3 is 15 amino acids long. CDR3 DNA: TGTGCCAGCAGCTCGGAGGGACAGGGGATAGAGACCCAGTACTTC. Protein: CASSSEGQGIETQYF.

This clonotype appeared many times. The chain joins TRBV3-1 to TRBJ2-7; D remains ambiguous. The CDR3 has 10 residues. Between the trimmed V and J ends, which lost 8 bases and 6 bases, there was a span of 8 bases. Germline V gives CDR1 LGHDT, CDR2 YNNKEL (reference sequence). CDR3 nucleotides: TGTGCCAGCGGAGACACCGAGCAGTACTTC. Its translation: CASGDTEQYF.

The gene calls are TRBV5-4 and TRBJ2-4; 8 bases are a match to TRBD1. This CDR3 is built from 12 residues. CDR1 SGHNT and CDR2 YYREEE come from the germline V gene (reference sequence). J lost 16 bases, V lost 1 base, and 7 bases had no gene match. CDR3 sequence reads: CASSLTGGPLYF. In DNA, the CDR3 is TGTGCCAGCAGCTTGACAGGGGGACCTTTATACTTC.

The chain carries TRBV4-1 and TRBJ1-1; TRBD1 matches at 8 bases. This CDR3 is 15 amino acids long. Trimming took 0 bases from V and 5 from J; bases not matched to a gene: 5. Germline CDR1 reads MGHRA; CDR2 reads YSYEKL. The CDR3 DNA reads TGCGCCAGCAGCCAAGACTGGACAGGGAGAACTGAAGCTTTCTTT. Encoded protein: CASSQDWTGRTEAFF.

This clonotype was seen only a few times. The rearrangement links TRBV6-5 to TRBJ1-1; a possible D gene is TRBD1 (5 bases). The CDR3 has 13 amino acids. Germline assignment: CDR1 MNHEY and CDR2 SVGAGI. Trimming cost V 6 bases and J 6 bases, with 14 bases left between them. The CDR3 DNA is TGTGCCAGCAGGGTAGAGAGGGGCGCTGAAGCTTTCTTT. Its protein product is CASRVERGAEAFF.

As regards this clonotype: Germline is not matched at one junction end, which may reflect a read error. The rearrangement links TRBV12-3 or TRBV12-4 to TRBJ1-1, with D perhaps matching TRBD1 (5 bases). CDR3 length: 13 residues. CDR3 in amino acids: CAGSLGWGTEAFF. Here the CDR3 DNA reads TGTGCCGGCAGTTTAGGGTGGGGGACTGAAGCTTTCTTT.

The rearrangement uses TRBV6-5 and TRBJ1-4; tentatively, D is TRBD1 (6 bases). V lost 6 bases and J lost 14, with 19 bases in between. The CDR3 extends over 13 amino acids. Germline lookup yields CDR1 MNHEY and CDR2 SVGAGI. CDR3 nucleotides: TGTGCCAGCAGCCTACTTAGGGGGAACGGTCTGTTTTTT. This encodes CASSLLRGNGLFF.

The chain couples TRBV11-1 to TRBJ2-4; TRBD1 matches at 7 bases. This CDR3 is built from 16 residues. V shed 5 bases and J 2 bases; nucleotides not matched to a gene: 9. Germline values: CDR1 SGHAT, CDR2 FQDESV (reference sequence). CDR3 in amino acids: CASSTNDRETKNIQYF. CDR3 sequence (DNA): TGTGCCAGCAGCACCAACGACAGGGAGACCAAAAACATTCAGTACTTC.

This clonotype showed up just a few times. The rearrangement joins TRBV10-3 to TRBJ1-6; TRBD1 aligns across 10 bases. The CDR3 has 16 residues. V lost 6 bases and J lost 6; bases outside the gene matches: 8. Germline CDR1 and CDR2: ENHRY and SYGVKD. CDR3 bases: TGTGCCATCAGGGAGACAGGGGGCGTCGCTAATTCACCCCTCCACTTT. This sequence encodes CAIRETGGVANSPLHF.

This clonotype showed up just a few times. This chain links TRBV7-3 with TRBJ1-1, with 8 bases aligning to TRBD1. V shed 5 bases and J 4 bases; nucleotides not matched to a gene: 3. This CDR3 region has 13 residues. Germline V gene data show CDR1 as SGHTA and CDR2 as FQGTGA. The CDR3 is CASSGGTGTEAFF. The CDR3 nucleotides read TGTGCCAGCAGCGGAGGGACAGGCACTGAAGCTTTCTTT.